This T cell receptor (beta chain) was identified in a study of T cells in Graves' hyperthyroidism and ophthalmopathy. Points from the study as a whole: Blood also contained most expanded thyroid clonotypes above 0.001. Through a model of 13 V-J features, ophthalmopathy was separated from stable hyperthyroidism.

As concerns this clonotype: Its antigen is currently unknown.

Germline-derived CDR1 and CDR2 are SQVTM and ANQGSEA. V shed 8 bases and J shed 3 bases, with 13 bases lying between them. The CDR3 is 12 residues long. An absence of ophthalmopathy progression within 18 months meant stable Graves' hyperthyroidism. Amplified TCR beta CDR3 regions came from RNA transcripts. Primed by the HTBI set, a first-round RT-PCR was run on the TCR CDR3. Each CDR3 protein gets one entry after TCRdb re-called the multiplex PCR reads with MiXCR. The sample has 610,000 or so distinct CDR3 sequences, just over 45% seen once. This chain connects TRBV29-1 to TRBJ2-5; D may be TRBD1 (6 bases). What was sequenced was peripheral blood or thyroid tissue (not recorded which). This TCR was recovered from a young woman with Graves' hyperthyroidism. The chain's CDR3 is CSLAGDEETQYF. CDR3 bases: TGCAGCTTAGCAGGGGATGAAGAGACCCAGTACTTC.